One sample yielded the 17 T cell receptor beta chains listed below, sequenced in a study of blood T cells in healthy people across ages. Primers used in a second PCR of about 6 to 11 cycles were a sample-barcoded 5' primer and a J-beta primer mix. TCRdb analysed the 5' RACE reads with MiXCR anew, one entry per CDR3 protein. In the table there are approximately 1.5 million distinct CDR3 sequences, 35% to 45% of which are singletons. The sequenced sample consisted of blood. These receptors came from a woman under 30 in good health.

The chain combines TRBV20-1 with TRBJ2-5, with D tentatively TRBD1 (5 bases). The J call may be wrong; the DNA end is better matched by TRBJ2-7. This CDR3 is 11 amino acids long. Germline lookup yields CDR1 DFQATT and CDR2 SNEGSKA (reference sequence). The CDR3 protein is CSATLGLEQYF. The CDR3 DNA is TGCAGTGCCACCTTGGGGCTCGAGCAGTACTTC.

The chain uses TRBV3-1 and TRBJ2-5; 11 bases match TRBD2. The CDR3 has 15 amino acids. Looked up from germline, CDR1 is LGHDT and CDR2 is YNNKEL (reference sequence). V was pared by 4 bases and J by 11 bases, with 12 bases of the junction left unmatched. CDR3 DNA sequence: TGTGCCAGCAGCCCGACTAGCGGGGCCGAGGCGGAGCAGTACTTC. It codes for CASSPTSGAEAEQYF.

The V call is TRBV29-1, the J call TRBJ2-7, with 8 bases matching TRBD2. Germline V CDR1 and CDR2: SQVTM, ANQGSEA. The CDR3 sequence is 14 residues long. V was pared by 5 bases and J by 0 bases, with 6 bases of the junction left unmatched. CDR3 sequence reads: CSVRGGGSSYEQYF. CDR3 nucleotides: TGCAGCGTTCGGGGGGGAGGCAGCTCCTACGAGCAGTACTTC.

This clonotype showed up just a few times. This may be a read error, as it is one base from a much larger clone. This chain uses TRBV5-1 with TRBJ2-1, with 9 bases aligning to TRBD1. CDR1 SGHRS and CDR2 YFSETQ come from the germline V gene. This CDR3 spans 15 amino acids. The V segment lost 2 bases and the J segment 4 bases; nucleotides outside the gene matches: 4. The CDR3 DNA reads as TGCGCCAGCAGCTTAGCGGACAGGGGTTACAATGAGCAGTTCTTC. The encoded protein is CASSLADRGYNEQFF.

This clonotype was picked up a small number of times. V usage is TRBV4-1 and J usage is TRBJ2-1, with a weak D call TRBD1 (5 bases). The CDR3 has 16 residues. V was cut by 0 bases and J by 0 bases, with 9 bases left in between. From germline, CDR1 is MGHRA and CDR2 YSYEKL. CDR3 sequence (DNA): TGCGCCAGCAGCCAAGATGACAGCCTCTCCTACAATGAGCAGTTCTTC. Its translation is CASSQDDSLSYNEQFF.

The CDR3 nucleotides are TGCGCCAGCAGCCAAGATACGGGGTCGGCGTACAATGAGCAGTTCTTC. Translating gives CASSQDTGSAYNEQFF. The rearrangement joins TRBV4-3 to TRBJ2-1; a possible D gene is TRBD2 (5 bases). This CDR3 is 16 amino acids long. Germline V gives CDR1 LGHNA, CDR2 YSLEER. Trimming left V 0 bases short and J 4 bases short, with 13 bases between.

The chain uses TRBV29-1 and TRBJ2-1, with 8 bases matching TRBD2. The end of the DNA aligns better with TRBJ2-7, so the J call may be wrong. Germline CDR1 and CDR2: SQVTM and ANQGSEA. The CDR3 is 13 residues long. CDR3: CSERGRSYNEQYF. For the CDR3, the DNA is TGCAGCGAGCGGGGGCGCTCCTACAATGAGCAGTACTTC.

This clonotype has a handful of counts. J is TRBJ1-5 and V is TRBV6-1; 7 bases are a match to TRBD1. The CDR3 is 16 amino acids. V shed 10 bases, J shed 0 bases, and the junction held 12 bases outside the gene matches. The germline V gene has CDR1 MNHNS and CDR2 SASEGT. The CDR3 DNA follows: TGTGCCACCTCCAAGGGACAGAACCTTAGCAATCAGCCCCAGCATTTT. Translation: CATSKGQNLSNQPQHF.

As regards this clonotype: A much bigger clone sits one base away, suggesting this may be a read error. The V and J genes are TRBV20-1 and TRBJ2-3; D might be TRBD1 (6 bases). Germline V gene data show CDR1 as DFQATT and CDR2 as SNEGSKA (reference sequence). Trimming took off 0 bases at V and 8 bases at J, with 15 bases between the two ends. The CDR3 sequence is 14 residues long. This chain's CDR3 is CSARDLTGPGTQYF. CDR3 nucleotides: TGCAGTGCTAGAGATCTGACAGGACCAGGTACGCAGTATTTT.

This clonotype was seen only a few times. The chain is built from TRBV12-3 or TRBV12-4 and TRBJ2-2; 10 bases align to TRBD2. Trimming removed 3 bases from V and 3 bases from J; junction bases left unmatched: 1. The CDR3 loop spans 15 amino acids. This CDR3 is CASSFLAGDTGELFF. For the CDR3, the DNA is TGTGCCAGCAGTTTTCTAGCGGGGGACACCGGGGAGCTGTTTTTT.

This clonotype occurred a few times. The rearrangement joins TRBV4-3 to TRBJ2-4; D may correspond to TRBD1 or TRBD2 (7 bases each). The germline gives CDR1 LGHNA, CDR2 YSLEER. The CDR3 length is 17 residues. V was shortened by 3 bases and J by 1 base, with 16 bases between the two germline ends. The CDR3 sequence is CASSHQTGRGAKNIQYF. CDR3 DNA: TGCGCCAGCAGCCACCAGACAGGGCGGGGGGCCAAAAACATTCAGTACTTC.

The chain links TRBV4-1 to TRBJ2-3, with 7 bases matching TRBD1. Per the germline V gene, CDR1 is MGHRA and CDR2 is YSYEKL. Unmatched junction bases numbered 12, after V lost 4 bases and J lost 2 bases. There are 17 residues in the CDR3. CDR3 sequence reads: CASSPDVTGAVTDTQYF. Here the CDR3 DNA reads TGCGCCAGCAGCCCAGACGTAACAGGGGCCGTCACAGATACGCAGTATTTT.

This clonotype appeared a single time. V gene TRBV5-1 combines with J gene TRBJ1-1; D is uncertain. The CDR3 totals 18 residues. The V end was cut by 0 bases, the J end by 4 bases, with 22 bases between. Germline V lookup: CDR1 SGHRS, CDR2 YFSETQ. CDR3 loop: CASSLAVAGRKRSTEAFF. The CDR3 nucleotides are TGCGCCAGCAGCTTGGCCGTTGCAGGAAGGAAAAGGAGCACTGAAGCTTTCTTT.

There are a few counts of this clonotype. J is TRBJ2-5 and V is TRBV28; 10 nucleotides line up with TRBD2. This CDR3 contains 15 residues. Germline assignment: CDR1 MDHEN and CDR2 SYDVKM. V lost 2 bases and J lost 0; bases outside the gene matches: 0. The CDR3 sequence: CASSLLAGDQETQYF. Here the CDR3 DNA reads TGTGCCAGCAGTTTACTAGCGGGAGACCAAGAGACCCAGTACTTC.

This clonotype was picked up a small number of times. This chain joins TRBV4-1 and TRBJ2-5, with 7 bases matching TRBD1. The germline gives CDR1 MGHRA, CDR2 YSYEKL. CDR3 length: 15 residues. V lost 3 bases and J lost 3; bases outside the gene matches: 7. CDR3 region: CASSHTGTEKETQYF. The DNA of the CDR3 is TGCGCCAGCAGCCACACCGGGACAGAAAAAGAGACCCAGTACTTC.

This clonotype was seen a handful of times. This CDR3 reads CASSLAGNYNSPLHF. In nucleotides, the CDR3 is TGTGCCAGCAGCTTAGCCGGGAACTATAATTCACCCCTCCACTTT. This chain uses TRBV7-6 with TRBJ1-6; D remains ambiguous. V lost 0 bases and J lost 3, with 6 bases in between. Germline assignment: CDR1 SGHVS and CDR2 FNYEAQ. The CDR3 loop spans 15 amino acids.

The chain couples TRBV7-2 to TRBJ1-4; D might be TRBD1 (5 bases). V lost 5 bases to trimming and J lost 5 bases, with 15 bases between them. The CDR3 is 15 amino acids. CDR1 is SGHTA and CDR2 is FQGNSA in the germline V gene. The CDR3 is CASSPRIRGNEKLFF. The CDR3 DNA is TGTGCCAGCAGCCCTAGAATAAGGGGCAATGAAAAACTGTTTTTT. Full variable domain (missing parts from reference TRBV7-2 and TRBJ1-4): GAGVSQSPSNKVTEKGKDVELRCDPISGHTALYWYRQSLGQGLEFLIYFQGNSAPDKSGLPSDRFSAERTGGSVSTLTIQRTQQEDSAVYLCASSPRIRGNEKLFFGSGTQLSVL.